Presented here are 6 T cell receptor beta chains from one specimen sequenced in a study of T-cell memory formation after mild COVID-19. TCRdb redid the calling of the 5' RACE reads with MiXCR, one entry per CDR3 protein. The sample lists a few hundred thousand distinct CDR3 sequences, more than 20% occurring once. Sequenced input: PBMCs or a T cell subset sorted from them (not recorded which). These receptors were taken from an adult woman who had mild COVID-19 (a few samples of this study predate the infection). Cell type and time point are not known.

The V and J genes are TRBV29-1 and TRBJ1-1; D is uncertain. Trimming cost V 7 bases and J 1 base, with 10 bases left between them. Looked up from germline, CDR1 is SQVTM and CDR2 is ANQGSEA. CDR3 length: 12 residues. CDR3 protein: CSASHRNTEAFF. DNA of the CDR3: TGCAGCGCTTCGCACCGGAACACTGAAGCTTTCTTT.

This clonotype was observed a handful of times. This chain connects TRBV7-2 to TRBJ2-1; no definite D call. Germline V gives CDR1 SGHTA, CDR2 FQGNSA. V shed 8 bases and J shed 4 bases, with 12 bases lying between them. The CDR3 consists of 13 residues. The CDR3 coding sequence is TGTGCCAGCGGGTTGGGGTTGTACAATGAGCAGTTCTTC. Translation gives CASGLGLYNEQFF. Looking up the rest from reference TRBV7-2 and TRBJ2-1 gives the full variable domain: GAGVSQSPSNKVTEKGKDVELRCDPISGHTALYWYRQSLGQGLEFLIYFQGNSAPDKSGLPSDRFSAERTGGSVSTLTIQRTQQEDSAVYLCASGLGLYNEQFFGPGTRLTVL.

This sequence joins TRBV3-1 and TRBJ2-7; 10 bases map to TRBD1. With 0 bases clipped from V and 7 bases from J, the junction kept 9 bases outside the gene matches. This CDR3 is 16 amino acids long. Germline V gene sequence: CDR1 LGHDT, CDR2 YNNKEL (reference sequence). CDR3 region: CASSQDVGTGAREQYF. As DNA, the CDR3 is TGTGCCAGCAGCCAAGATGTGGGGACAGGGGCAAGGGAGCAGTACTTC.

This clonotype was observed many times. This chain joins TRBV24-1 and TRBJ2-1, with D maybe TRBD2 (6 bases). The CDR3 is made up of 19 amino acids. Germline V lookup: CDR1 KGHDR, CDR2 SFDVKD. Trimming removed 3 bases at V and 7 bases at J, with 27 bases between. As DNA, the CDR3 is TGTGCCACCAGTGATCAACCCGCGCTTTGGGCGGGATCGACGAATGAGCAGTTCTTC. It yields the protein CATSDQPALWAGSTNEQFF.

This clonotype showed up just a few times. The chain's CDR3 is CASRTDRGPTDTQYF. The DNA of the CDR3 is TGCGCCAGCCGGACGGATCGGGGTCCCACAGATACGCAGTATTTT. The chain uses TRBV5-1 and TRBJ2-3; D perhaps matches TRBD2 (5 bases). This CDR3 contains 15 residues. Between the trimmed V and J ends, which lost 7 bases and 2 bases, there was a span of 17 bases. Germline assignment: CDR1 SGHRS and CDR2 YFSETQ.

This chain joins TRBV14 and TRBJ2-7; D is unresolved. V gave up 1 base and J gave up 0 bases, with 7 bases separating them. This CDR3 contains 14 residues. Germline lookup yields CDR1 SGHDN and CDR2 FVKESK. CDR3 sequence reads: CASSQAVFSYEQYF. DNA of the CDR3: TGTGCCAGCAGCCAAGCCGTCTTCTCCTACGAGCAGTACTTC. Full variable domain (outside the CDR3, taken from reference TRBV14 and TRBJ2-7): EAGVTQFPSHSVIEKGQTVTLRCDPISGHDNLYWYRRVMGKEIKFLLHFVKESKQDESGMPNNRFLAERTGGTYSTLKVQPAELEDSGVYFCASSQAVFSYEQYFGPGTRLTVT.